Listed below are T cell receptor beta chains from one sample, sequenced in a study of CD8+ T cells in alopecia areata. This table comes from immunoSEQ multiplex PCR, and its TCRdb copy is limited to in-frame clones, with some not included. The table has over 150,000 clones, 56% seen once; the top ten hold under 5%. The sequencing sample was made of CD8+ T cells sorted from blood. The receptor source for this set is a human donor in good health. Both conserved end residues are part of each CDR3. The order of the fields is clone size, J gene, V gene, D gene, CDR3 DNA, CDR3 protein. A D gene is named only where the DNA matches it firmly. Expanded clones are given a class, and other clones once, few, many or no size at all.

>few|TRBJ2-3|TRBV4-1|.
TGCGCCAGCAGCCAAGTAGCCAGGGGGGGAGATACGCAGTATTTT
CASSQVARGGDTQYF
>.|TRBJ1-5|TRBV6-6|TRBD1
TGTGCCACCGACCGGGACAGCCCTAATCAGCCCCAGCATTTT
CATDRDSPNQPQHF
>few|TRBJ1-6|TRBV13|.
TGTGCCAGCAGCTTAGGCGGAAATTCACCCCTCCACTTT
CASSLGGNSPLHF
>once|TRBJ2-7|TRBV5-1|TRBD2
TGCGCCAGCAGCTTGCGGAGGGGAGGGTACGAGCAGTACTTC
CASSLRRGGYEQYF
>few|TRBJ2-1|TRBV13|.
TGTGCCAGCAGCAAGGACACAAGCTCCTACAATGAGCAGTTCTTC
CASSKDTSSYNEQFF
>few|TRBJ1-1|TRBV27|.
TGTGCCAGCAGTTTATCGGAGGGGCGCCAAGCTTTCTTT
CASSLSEGRQAFF
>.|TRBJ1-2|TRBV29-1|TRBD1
TGCAGCGTTGCCAACCATAGGGGGCAGGGCGATGGCTACACCTTC
CSVANHRGQGDGYTF
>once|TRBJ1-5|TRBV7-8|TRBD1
TGTGCCAGCAGCTCCGGGACAGGGGGCCGATCTTATAGCAATCAGCCCCAGCATTTT
CASSSGTGGRSYSNQPQHF
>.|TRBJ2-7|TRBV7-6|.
TGTGCCAGCAGCTTGGGGGCCGAGCAGTACTTC
CASSLGAEQYF
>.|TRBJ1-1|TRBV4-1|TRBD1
TGCGCCAGCAGCTCGACAGGGCTCGGGGAAGCTTTCTTT
CASSSTGLGEAFF
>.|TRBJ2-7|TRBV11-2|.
TGTGCCAGCAGCTTAGGCGTTAGCGGTTCCGTCTACGAGCAGTACTTC
CASSLGVSGSVYEQYF
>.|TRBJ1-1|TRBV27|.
TGTGCCAGCAGTTTTCAGAACACTGAAGCTTTCTTT
CASSFQNTEAFF
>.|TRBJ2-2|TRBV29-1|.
TGCAGCGTTGAAACGTCAGAGAACACCGGGGAGCTGTTTTTT
CSVETSENTGELFF
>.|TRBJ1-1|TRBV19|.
TGTGCCAGTAGTATATGGGTAGACATGAACACTGAAGCTTTCTTT
CASSIWVDMNTEAFF
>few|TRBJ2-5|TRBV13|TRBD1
TGTGCCAGCAGCCCGGGACAGCAAGAGACCCAGTACTTC
CASSPGQQETQYF
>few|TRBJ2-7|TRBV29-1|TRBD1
TGCAGCGTTGAGGATGACAGGGGGGCTGACGAGCAGTACTTC
CSVEDDRGADEQYF
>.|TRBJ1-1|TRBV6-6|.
TGTGCCAGCAGTTACGGGCAGGGCTTTTCTGAAGCTTTCTTT
CASSYGQGFSEAFF
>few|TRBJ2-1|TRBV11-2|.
TGTGCCAGCAGCTTCAATGTGGTGGGACTGGACCCCTACAATGAGCAGTTCTTC
CASSFNVVGLDPYNEQFF
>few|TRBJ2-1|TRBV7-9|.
TGTGCCAGCAGCCTAGGGGGGATTAAGAATGAGCAGTTCTTC
CASSLGGIKNEQFF
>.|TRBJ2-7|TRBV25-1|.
TGTGCCAGCAGTAGGGGATCCGAGCAGTACTTC
CASSRGSEQYF
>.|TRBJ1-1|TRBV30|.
TGTGCCTGGAGTGGCCAGCCTCTAGAAGCTTTCTTT
CAWSGQPLEAFF
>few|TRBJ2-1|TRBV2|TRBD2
TGTGCCATCCCCTTAAGCTTCCCTTCTAGCGGGCCTGGGGATGAGCAGTTCTTC
CAIPLSFPSSGPGDEQFF
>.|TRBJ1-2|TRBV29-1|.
TGCAGCGCCCGAATCATTCAGCCCTATGGCTACACCTTC
CSARIIQPYGYTF
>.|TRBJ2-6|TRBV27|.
TGTGCCAGCAGTTTAGTCTCTGGGGCCAACGTCCTGACTTTC
CASSLVSGANVLTF